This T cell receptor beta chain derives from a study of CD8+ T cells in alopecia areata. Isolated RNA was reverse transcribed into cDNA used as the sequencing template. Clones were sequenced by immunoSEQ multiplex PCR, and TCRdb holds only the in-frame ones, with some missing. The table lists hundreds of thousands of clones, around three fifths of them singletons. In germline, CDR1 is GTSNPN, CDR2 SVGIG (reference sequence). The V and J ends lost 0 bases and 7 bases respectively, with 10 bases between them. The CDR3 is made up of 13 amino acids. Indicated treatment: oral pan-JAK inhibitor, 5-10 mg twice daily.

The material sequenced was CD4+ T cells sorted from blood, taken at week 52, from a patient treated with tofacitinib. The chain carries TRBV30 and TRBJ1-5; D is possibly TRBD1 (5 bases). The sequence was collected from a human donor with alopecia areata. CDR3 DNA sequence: TGTGCCTGGAGTGTAGGGGTTGAGCAGCCCCAGCATTTT. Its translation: CAWSVGVEQPQHF.